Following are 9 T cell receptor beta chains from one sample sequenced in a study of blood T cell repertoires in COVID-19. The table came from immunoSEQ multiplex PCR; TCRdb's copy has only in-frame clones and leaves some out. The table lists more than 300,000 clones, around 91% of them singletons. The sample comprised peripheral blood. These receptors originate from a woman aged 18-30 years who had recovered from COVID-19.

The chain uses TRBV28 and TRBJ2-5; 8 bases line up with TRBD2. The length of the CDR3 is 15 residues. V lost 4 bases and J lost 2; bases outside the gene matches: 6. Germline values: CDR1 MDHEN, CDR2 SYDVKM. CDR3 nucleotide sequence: TGTGCCAGCAGTTCCCCGGGAGGGGCTCAAGAGACCCAGTACTTC. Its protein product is CASSSPGGAQETQYF.

The CDR3 sequence: CASGERGPTNEKLFF. The DNA of the CDR3 is TGTGCCAGCGGGGAGCGGGGGCCAACTAATGAAAAACTGTTTTTT. The V gene is TRBV6-5, the J gene TRBJ1-4; maybe TRBD1 (6 bases). The CDR3 extends over 15 amino acids. Between the trimmed V and J ends, which lost 8 bases and 0 bases, there was a span of 13 bases. Per germline, CDR1 MNHEY and CDR2 SVGAGI.

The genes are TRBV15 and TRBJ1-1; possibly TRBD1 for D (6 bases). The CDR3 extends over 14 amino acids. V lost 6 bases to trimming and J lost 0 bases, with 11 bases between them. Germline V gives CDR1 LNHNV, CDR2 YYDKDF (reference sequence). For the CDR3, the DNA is TGTGCCACCAGTCCGGGACATCTGAACACTGAAGCTTTCTTT. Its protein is CATSPGHLNTEAFF.

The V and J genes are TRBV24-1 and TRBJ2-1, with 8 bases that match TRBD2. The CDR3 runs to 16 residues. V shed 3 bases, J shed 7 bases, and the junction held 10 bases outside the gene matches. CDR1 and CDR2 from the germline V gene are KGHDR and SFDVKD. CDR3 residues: CATSDTTGTSPNEQFF. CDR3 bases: TGTGCCACCAGTGATACTACCGGGACTAGTCCTAATGAGCAGTTCTTC.

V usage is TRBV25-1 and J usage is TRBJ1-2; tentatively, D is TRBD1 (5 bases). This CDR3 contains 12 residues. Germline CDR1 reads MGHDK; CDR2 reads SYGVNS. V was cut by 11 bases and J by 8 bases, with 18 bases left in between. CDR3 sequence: CAGGTSGGGYTF. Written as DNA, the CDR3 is TGTGCCGGGGGGACCTCCGGAGGGGGCTACACCTTC.

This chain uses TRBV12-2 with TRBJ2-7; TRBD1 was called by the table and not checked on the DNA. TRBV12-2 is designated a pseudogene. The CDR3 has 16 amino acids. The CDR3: CASRGDRGRLCYEQYV. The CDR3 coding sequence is TGTGCAAGTCGCGGCGACAGGGGGCGTTTGTGCTACGAGCAGTACGTC.

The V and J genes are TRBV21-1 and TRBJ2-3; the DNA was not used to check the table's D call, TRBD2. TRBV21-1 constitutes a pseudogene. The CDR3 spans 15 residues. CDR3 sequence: CASSLRTPSGDTQYF. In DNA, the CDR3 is TGTGCCAGCAGCCTTAGGACCCCTTCGGGGGATACGCAGTATTTT.

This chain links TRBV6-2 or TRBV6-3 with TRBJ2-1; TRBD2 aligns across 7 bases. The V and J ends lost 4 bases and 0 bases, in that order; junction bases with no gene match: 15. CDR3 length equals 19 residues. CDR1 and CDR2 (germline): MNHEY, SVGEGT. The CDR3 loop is CASSSLRLATSSSYNEQFF. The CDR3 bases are TGTGCCAGCAGTTCCCTTAGACTAGCCACCTCGAGCTCCTACAATGAGCAGTTCTTC.

CDR3 sequence: CASSGQGLFGTEAFF. In nucleotides, the CDR3 is TGTGCCAGCAGTGGACAGGGGTTATTTGGTACTGAAGCTTTCTTT. The chain uses TRBV27 and TRBJ1-1; 9 bases map to TRBD1. The CDR3 runs 15 residues. With 5 bases clipped from V and 5 bases from J, the junction kept 9 bases outside the gene matches. The germline gives CDR1 MNHEY, CDR2 SMNVEV (reference sequence).